The 10 T cell receptor beta chains in this list originate from one sample, sequenced in a study of identical twins. Via MiXCR, TCRdb re-called the 5' RACE reads, giving one row per CDR3 protein. The sample includes 300,000 to 400,000 distinct CDR3 sequences, 9% of them seen just once. Input material: naive T cells sorted from blood. These receptor sequences come from a woman aged 45-65 years in good health.

This clonotype was seen many times. The chain is built from TRBV10-3 and TRBJ1-2, with a possible D match to TRBD1 (5 bases). This CDR3 comprises 13 residues. Germline lookup yields CDR1 ENHRY and CDR2 SYGVKD. V gave up 7 bases and J gave up 6 bases, with 15 bases separating them. The CDR3 DNA follows: TGTGCCATCAACCCGGACCAGGGCGATGGCTACACCTTC. Translated: CAINPDQGDGYTF.

There are a few counts of this clonotype. The V and J genes are TRBV7-2 and TRBJ2-5, with D possibly matching TRBD2 (7 bases). Germline CDR1 reads SGHTA; CDR2 reads FQGNSA. V lost 1 base to trimming and J lost 4 bases, with 13 bases between them. The CDR3 totals 15 residues. This CDR3 is CASSLVLGGGETQYF. For the CDR3, the DNA is TGTGCCAGCAGCTTAGTTTTAGGGGGGGGAGAGACCCAGTACTTC.

Only a few counts were recorded for this clonotype. V and J are TRBV6-2 or TRBV6-3 and TRBJ2-1; D call uncertain. V was shortened by 1 base and J by 6 bases, with 13 bases between the two germline ends. The CDR3 consists of 15 residues. Germline lookup yields CDR1 MNHEY and CDR2 SVGEGT. The CDR3 spells CASSYLPGWANEQFF. In DNA form, the CDR3 reads TGTGCCAGCAGTTACTTGCCAGGTTGGGCCAATGAGCAGTTCTTC.

This clonotype showed up many times. This CDR3 is CATSGTDANTGELFF. In nucleotides, the CDR3 is TGTGCCACCAGTGGTACAGACGCGAACACCGGGGAGCTGTTTTTT. The chain is built from TRBV24-1 and TRBJ2-2; the D is unclear. Germline CDR1 is KGHDR and CDR2 is SFDVKD. This CDR3 contains 15 residues. The V gene lost 5 bases and the J gene lost 0 bases, with 9 bases spanning the gap.

This chain uses TRBV6-5 with TRBJ2-7, with a possible D match to TRBD1 (6 bases). Trimming took off 5 bases at V and 1 base at J, with 12 bases between the two ends. Germline V gene data show CDR1 as MNHEY and CDR2 as SVGAGI. The CDR3 runs 14 residues. The DNA of the CDR3 is TGTGCCAGCAGTGAGCCGGGACAATCCTACGAGCAGTACTTC. Translating it yields CASSEPGQSYEQYF.

The chain recombines TRBV12-3 or TRBV12-4 with TRBJ2-4; D is ambiguous. Trimming stripped 6 bases from V and 5 bases from J, with 17 bases between. CDR3 length: 15 residues. This chain's CDR3 is CASSLGVSKENIQYF. The CDR3 coding sequence is TGTGCCAGCAGCCTCGGCGTGAGTAAAGAAAACATTCAGTACTTC.

This clonotype was seen only a few times. V and J are TRBV4-2 and TRBJ1-2, with D possibly TRBD1 on 5 matching bases. The CDR3 has 15 residues. Trimming left V 5 bases short and J 4 bases short, with 17 bases between. The germline V gene has CDR1 LGHNA and CDR2 YNFKEQ. The chain's CDR3 is CASSDNDRRPYGYTF. The CDR3, as DNA: TGTGCCAGCAGCGACAACGACAGACGCCCCTATGGCTACACCTTC.

Only a few counts were recorded for this clonotype. DNA of the CDR3: TGCGCCAGCAGAGAGGCTAGCGGGAGTACAGATACGCAGTATTTT. Translation gives CASREASGSTDTQYF. This chain joins TRBV10-2 and TRBJ2-3; 10 nucleotides agree with TRBD2. There are 15 residues in the CDR3. Germline lookup yields CDR1 WSHSY and CDR2 SAAADI. Trimming at V came to 6 bases and at J to 3 bases, leaving 6 bases not matched to a gene.

This clonotype was found a few times. This rearrangement joins TRBV27 to TRBJ2-7, with a weak D call TRBD2 (8 bases). The germline V gene has CDR1 MNHEY and CDR2 SMNVEV (reference sequence). The CDR3 totals 13 residues. V dropped 11 bases and J dropped 11 bases, with 25 bases sitting between them. The DNA for the CDR3 is TGTGCCTCCCGGGGGGGACAGTCGGCGCTCAAGTACTTC. Its protein is CASRGGQSALKYF.

This clonotype showed up just a few times. This chain uses TRBV10-3 with TRBJ2-5; TRBD1 matches at 9 bases. The germline CDR1 and CDR2 sequences are ENHRY and SYGVKD. This CDR3 spans 14 amino acids. V shed 5 bases and J 4 bases; nucleotides not matched to a gene: 5. CDR3 nucleotide sequence: TGTGCCATCAGTACAGGGGGCTCATTAGAGACCCAGTACTTC. It translates to CAISTGGSLETQYF.